Shown below are 16 T cell receptor beta chains from a single sample sequenced in a study of blood T cell repertoires in COVID-19. The table came from immunoSEQ multiplex PCR; TCRdb's copy has only in-frame clones and leaves some out. The sample lists approximately 20,000 clones, around 83% occurring once. Sequences were obtained from peripheral blood. These receptors all come from a man aged 70-80 years with acute or convalescent COVID-19.

The chain combines TRBV19 with TRBJ1-2, with 9 bases that match TRBD1. J lost 9 bases, V lost 1 base, and 6 bases had no gene match. The CDR3 contains 14 residues. Per the germline V gene, CDR1 is LNHDA and CDR2 is SQIVND (reference sequence). The CDR3 sequence: CASSIGQGVWRYTF. CDR3 DNA: TGTGCCAGTAGTATAGGACAGGGGGTCTGGCGCTACACCTTC. The full variable domain, completed using reference TRBV19 and TRBJ1-2, is DGGITQSPKYLFRKEGQNVTLSCEQNLNHDAMYWYRQDPGQGLRLIYYSQIVNDFQKGDIAEGYSVSREKKESFPLTVTSAQKNPTAFYLCASSIGQGVWRYTFGSGTRLTVV.

The V gene is TRBV28, the J gene TRBJ1-2; D is perhaps TRBD1 (5 bases). V was cut by 3 bases and J by 7 bases, with 9 bases left in between. The germline CDR1 and CDR2 sequences are MDHEN and SYDVKM. This CDR3 region has 12 residues. CDR3: CASSFTGRGYTF. The DNA of the CDR3 is TGTGCCAGCAGTTTCACAGGACGTGGCTACACCTTC.

This sequence joins TRBV2 and TRBJ2-1; 7 positions agree with TRBD1. CDR3 length equals 15 residues. The trim removed 2 bases at V and 0 bases at J, leaving 1 base unmatched. Per germline, CDR1 SNHLY and CDR2 FYNNEI. Written as DNA, the CDR3 is TGTGCCAGCAGTGAACGGGACAGCTCCTACAATGAGCAGTTCTTC. It yields the protein CASSERDSSYNEQFF. The full variable domain, rest sourced from reference TRBV2 and TRBJ2-1, is EPEVTQTPSHQVTQMGQEVILRCVPISNHLYFYWYRQILGQKVEFLVSFYNNEISEKSEIFDDQFSVERPDGSNFTLKIRSTKLEDSAMYFCASSERDSSYNEQFFGPGTRLTVL.

This chain connects TRBV7-3 to TRBJ2-1; 10 bases align to TRBD1. J gave up 3 bases and V 5 bases, and 22 bases lay outside the gene matches. In germline, CDR1 is SGHTA, CDR2 FQGTGA. The CDR3 sequence is 21 residues long. CDR3 loop: CASSPRTGGVIDGRGYNEQFF. The DNA of the CDR3 is TGTGCCAGCAGCCCCAGGACAGGGGGGGTAATTGACGGGAGGGGCTACAATGAGCAGTTCTTC.

This chain links TRBV20-1 with TRBJ1-4; tentatively, D is TRBD1 (5 bases). V lost 3 bases and J lost 12, with 8 bases in between. The germline gives CDR1 DFQATT, CDR2 SNEGSKA (reference sequence). This CDR3 is 10 amino acids long. The CDR3 bases are TGCAGTGCTAGTGGGGGGGAACTGTTTTTT. Residues: CSASGGELFF.

The chain uses TRBV13 and TRBJ2-1; perhaps TRBD2 as D (5 bases). The CDR3 has 16 amino acids. The ends were cut back, 1 base at V and 2 bases at J, with 12 bases in the middle. Germline V lookup: CDR1 PRHDT, CDR2 FYEKMQ (reference sequence). The chain's CDR3 is CASSLELGVTYNEQFF. In DNA, the CDR3 is TGTGCCAGCAGCTTAGAATTGGGAGTCACCTACAATGAGCAGTTCTTC.

The gene calls are TRBV7-9 and TRBJ2-7; possibly TRBD2 for D (6 bases). This CDR3 has 13 amino acids. Trimming removed 2 bases at V and 6 bases at J, with 11 bases between. CDR1 SEHNR and CDR2 FQNEAQ come from the germline V gene (reference sequence). The CDR3 spells CASSLTGESEQYF. In DNA form, the CDR3 reads TGTGCCAGCAGCTTAACGGGGGAGAGCGAGCAGTACTTC.

This chain uses TRBV5-6 with TRBJ2-1; D is perhaps TRBD2 (7 bases). The CDR3 consists of 16 residues. CDR1 and CDR2 (germline): SGHDT, YYEEEE. Trimming left V 3 bases short and J 3 bases short, with 16 bases between. The CDR3 reads CASSSAGAGFYNEQFF. CDR3 sequence (DNA): TGTGCCAGCAGCTCTGCGGGGGCTGGGTTCTACAATGAGCAGTTCTTC.

CDR3 amino acids: CASSLDRDDEKLFF. The CDR3 DNA reads TGTGCCAGCAGCCTAGACAGGGATGATGAAAAACTGTTTTTT. J is TRBJ1-4 and V is TRBV3-1 (or the pseudogene TRBV3-2); 7 positions match TRBD1. The germline gives CDR1 LGHDT, CDR2 YNNKEL (reference sequence). This CDR3 comprises 14 residues. V lost 4 bases, J lost 6 bases, and 5 bases stayed unmatched.

This rearrangement joins TRBV11-2 to TRBJ1-6; TRBD1 is a possible D gene (6 bases). This CDR3 spans 13 amino acids. From germline, CDR1 is SGHAT and CDR2 FQNNGV. V lost 5 bases and J lost 9, with 11 bases in between. The CDR3 nucleotides are TGTGCCAGCAGCCACGAAGGGGGTTCACCCCTCCACTTT. This codes for CASSHEGGSPLHF.

J is TRBJ2-7 and V is TRBV18, with D perhaps matching TRBD1 (5 bases). Germline CDR1 is KGHSH and CDR2 is LQKENI. The CDR3 length is 15 residues. With 2 bases removed from V and 1 base from J, the gap between germline ends came to 12 bases. CDR3 loop: CASSPSFQGSYEQYF. The DNA of the CDR3 is TGTGCCAGCTCACCATCTTTCCAGGGTTCCTACGAGCAGTACTTC.

V is TRBV18 and J is TRBJ2-7; D may be TRBD2 (5 bases). Germline assignment: CDR1 KGHSH and CDR2 LQKENI. The CDR3 runs to 15 residues. Trimming left V 6 bases short and J 3 bases short, with 18 bases between. For the CDR3, the DNA is TGTGCCAGCTCGCTCGGGGAACTCAGGAGCTACGAGCAGTACTTC. Residues: CASSLGELRSYEQYF. Based on the CDR3 plus reference TRBV18 and TRBJ2-7, the full variable domain is NAGVMQNPRHLVRRRGQEARLRCSPMKGHSHVYWYRQLPEEGLKFMVYLQKENIIDESGMPKERFSAEFPKEGPSILRIQQVVRGDSAAYFCASSLGELRSYEQYFGPGTRLTVT.

V and J are TRBV29-1 and TRBJ2-1, with 9 positions matching TRBD2. The CDR3 runs to 14 residues. V was pared by 5 bases and J by 4 bases, with 6 bases of the junction left unmatched. Germline CDR1 and CDR2: SQVTM and ANQGSEA. This CDR3 reads CSVRSSGTYNEQFF. Written as DNA, the CDR3 is TGCAGCGTTAGATCTAGCGGGACTTACAATGAGCAGTTCTTC.

The V and J genes are TRBV7-2 and TRBJ1-4, with D perhaps TRBD1 (5 bases). The CDR3 length is 16 residues. Germline loops: CDR1 SGHTA, CDR2 FQGNSA. V was shortened by 4 bases and J by 7 bases, with 19 bases between the two germline ends. DNA for the CDR3: TGTGCCAGCAGCTCTACCTCAGGGTATCCTCGTGAAAAACTGTTTTTT. It specifies CASSSTSGYPREKLFF. Variable domain in full (rest from reference TRBV7-2 and TRBJ1-4): GAGVSQSPSNKVTEKGKDVELRCDPISGHTALYWYRQSLGQGLEFLIYFQGNSAPDKSGLPSDRFSAERTGGSVSTLTIQRTQQEDSAVYLCASSSTSGYPREKLFFGSGTQLSVL.

The rearrangement uses TRBV4-2 and TRBJ2-3; 8 bases fit TRBD2. This CDR3 comprises 14 residues. Germline values: CDR1 LGHNA, CDR2 YNFKEQ. V lost 8 bases to trimming and J lost 0 bases; unmatched junction nucleotides: 4. The CDR3 DNA reads TGTGCCAGCGCCGGCGGGGGGAGCACAGATACGCAGTATTTT. This sequence encodes CASAGGGSTDTQYF.

The chain's CDR3 is CASSQGALGPQHF. Here the CDR3 DNA reads TGTGCCAGCTCTCAAGGGGCACTTGGGCCCCAGCATTTT. V is TRBV18 and J is TRBJ1-5; a possible D gene is TRBD1 (5 bases). Germline V gives CDR1 KGHSH, CDR2 LQKENI. CDR3 length: 13 residues. The V and J ends lost 6 bases and 9 bases respectively, with 15 bases between them.